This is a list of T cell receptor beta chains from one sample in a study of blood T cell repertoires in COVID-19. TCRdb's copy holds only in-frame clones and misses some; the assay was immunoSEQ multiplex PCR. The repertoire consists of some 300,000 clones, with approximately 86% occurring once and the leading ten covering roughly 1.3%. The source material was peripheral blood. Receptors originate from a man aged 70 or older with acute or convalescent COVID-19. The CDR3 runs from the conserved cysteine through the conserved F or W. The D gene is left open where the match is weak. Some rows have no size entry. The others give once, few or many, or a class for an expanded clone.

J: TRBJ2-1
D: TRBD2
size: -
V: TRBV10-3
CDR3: CAISESLAGSYNEQFF
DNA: TGTGCCATCAGTGAGTCGCTAGCGGGAAGCTACAATGAGCAGTTCTTC

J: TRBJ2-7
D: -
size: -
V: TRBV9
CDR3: CASSVGGSGSSYEQYF
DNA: TGTGCCAGCAGCGTAGGTGGTAGCGGTTCTTCCTACGAGCAGTACTTC

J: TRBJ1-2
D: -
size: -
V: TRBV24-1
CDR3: CATSDSLQGHGYTF
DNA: TGTGCCACCAGTGATTCGTTACAGGGTCATGGCTACACCTTC

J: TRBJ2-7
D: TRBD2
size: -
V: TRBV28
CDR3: CASIGSRDYLEQYF
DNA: TGTGCCAGCATCGGGTCCCGGGACTATCTTGAGCAGTACTTC

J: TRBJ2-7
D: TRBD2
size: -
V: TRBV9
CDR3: CASSEGSGSFHEQYF
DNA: TGTGCCAGCAGCGAAGGTAGCGGGAGTTTCCACGAGCAGTACTTC

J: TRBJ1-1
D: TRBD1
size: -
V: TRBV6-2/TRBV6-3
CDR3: CASSIQGYAFF
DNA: TGTGCCAGCAGTATACAGGGGTATGCTTTCTTT

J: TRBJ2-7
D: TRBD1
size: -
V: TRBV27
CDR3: CASSVGQGPYEQYF
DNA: TGTGCCAGCAGTGTCGGACAGGGGCCCTACGAGCAGTACTTC

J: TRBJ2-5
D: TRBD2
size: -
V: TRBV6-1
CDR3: CASSGNQRGGQLLMIETQYF
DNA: TGTGCCAGCAGTGGGAACCAGCGGGGGGGCCAGTTATTAATGATTGAGACCCAGTACTTC

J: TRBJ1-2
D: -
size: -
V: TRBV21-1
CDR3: CASSDPGGDGYTF
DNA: TGTGCCAGCAGCGATCCAGGGGGCGATGGCTACACCTTC

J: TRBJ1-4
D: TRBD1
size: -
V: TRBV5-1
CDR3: CASSSTGRGEKLFF
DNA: TGCGCCAGCAGCTCGACAGGGCGGGGTGAAAAACTGTTTTTT

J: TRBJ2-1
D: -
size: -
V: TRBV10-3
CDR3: CAIASQKSSYNEQFF
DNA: TGTGCCATAGCTAGCCAAAAAAGCTCCTACAATGAGCAGTTCTTC

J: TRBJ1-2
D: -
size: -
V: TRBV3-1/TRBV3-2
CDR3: CASSPPGQGYTF
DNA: TGTGCCAGCAGCCCCCCAGGCCAGGGCTACACCTTC

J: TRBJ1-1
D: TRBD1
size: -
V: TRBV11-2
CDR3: CASSLEAGGFVAFF
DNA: TGTGCCAGCAGCTTAGAGGCAGGGGGCTTCGTAGCTTTCTTT

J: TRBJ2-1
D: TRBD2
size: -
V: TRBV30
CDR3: CALHGGSSYNEQFF
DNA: TGTGCTCTACACGGGGGGAGCTCCTACAATGAGCAGTTCTTC

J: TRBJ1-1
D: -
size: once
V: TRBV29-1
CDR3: CSARGSGGTEAFF
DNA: TGCAGCGCACGGGGGTCGGGAGGGACTGAAGCTTTCTTT

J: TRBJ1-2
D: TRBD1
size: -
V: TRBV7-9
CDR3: CASSLSRDSYGYTF
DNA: TGTGCCAGCAGCTTAAGTCGGGACAGCTATGGCTACACCTTC

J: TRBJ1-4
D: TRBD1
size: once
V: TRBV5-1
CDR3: CASSWRTGGENEKLFF
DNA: TGCGCCAGCAGTTGGAGGACAGGGGGCGAGAATGAAAAACTGTTTTTT

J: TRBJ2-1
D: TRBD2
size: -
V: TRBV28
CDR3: CASSSMGLTKDNEQFF
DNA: TGTGCCAGCAGTTCCATGGGACTAACTAAAGACAATGAGCAGTTCTTC

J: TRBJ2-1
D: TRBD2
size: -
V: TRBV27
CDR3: CASSFGRGLIDNEQFF
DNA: TGTGCCAGCAGTTTCGGACGGGGACTAATTGACAATGAGCAGTTCTTC

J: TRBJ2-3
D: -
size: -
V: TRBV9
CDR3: CASSVGIIHTDTQYF
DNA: TGTGCCAGCAGCGTTGGTATTATACATACAGATACGCAGTATTTT

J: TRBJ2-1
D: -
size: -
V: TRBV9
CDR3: CASSASGTYNEQFF
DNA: TGTGCCAGCAGCGCCTCCGGGACTTACAATGAGCAGTTCTTC

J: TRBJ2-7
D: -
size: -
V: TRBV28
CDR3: CASSPTVQAGYDEQYF
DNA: TGTGCCAGCAGCCCGACAGTTCAGGCTGGCTACGACGAGCAGTACTTC

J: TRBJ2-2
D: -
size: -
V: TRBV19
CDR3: CASSSEGARPGELFF
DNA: TGTGCCAGTAGTTCGGAGGGGGCGCGTCCCGGGGAGCTGTTTTTT

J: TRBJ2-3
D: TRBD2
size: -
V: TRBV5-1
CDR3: CASSLMLAGGTDTQYF
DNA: TGCGCCAGCAGCTTGATGCTAGCGGGAGGCACAGATACGCAGTATTTT

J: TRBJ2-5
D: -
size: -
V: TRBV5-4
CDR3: CASSLGGPAPQETQYF
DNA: TGTGCCAGCAGCTTGGGAGGTCCAGCGCCTCAAGAGACCCAGTACTTC

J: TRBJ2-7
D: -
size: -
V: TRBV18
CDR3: CASSQTGPSYEQYF
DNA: TGTGCCAGCTCACAGACAGGCCCATCCTACGAGCAGTACTTC

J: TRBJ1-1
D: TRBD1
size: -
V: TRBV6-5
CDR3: CASSKTGQANTEAFF
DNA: TGTGCCAGCAGCAAAACGGGACAGGCGAACACTGAAGCTTTCTTT

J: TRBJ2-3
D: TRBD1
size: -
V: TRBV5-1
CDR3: CASSWVGQGAATDTQYF
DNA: TGCGCCAGCAGCTGGGTAGGGCAGGGGGCGGCCACAGATACGCAGTATTTT

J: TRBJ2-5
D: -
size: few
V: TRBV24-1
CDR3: CATHTGSQETQYF
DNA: TGTGCCACCCATACAGGGAGCCAAGAGACCCAGTACTTC

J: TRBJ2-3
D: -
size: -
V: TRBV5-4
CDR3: CASSLPGAKGTDTQYF
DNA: TGTGCCAGCAGCTTGCCAGGGGCTAAAGGCACAGATACGCAGTATTTT

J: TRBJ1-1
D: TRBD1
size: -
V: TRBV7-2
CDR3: CASSSQGGPTEAFF
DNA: TGTGCCAGCAGCTCACAGGGGGGTCCCACTGAAGCTTTCTTT

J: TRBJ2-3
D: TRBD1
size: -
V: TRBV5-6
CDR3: CASSLGTGDTDTQYF
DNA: TGTGCCAGCAGCCTAGGGACAGGTGACACAGATACGCAGTATTTT

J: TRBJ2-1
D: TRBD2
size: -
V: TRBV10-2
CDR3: CASSASGAYNEQFF
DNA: TGCGCCAGCAGTGCGAGCGGGGCCTACAATGAGCAGTTCTTC

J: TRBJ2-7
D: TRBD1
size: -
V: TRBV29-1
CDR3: CSVEWDRSYEQYF
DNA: TGCAGCGTTGAATGGGACAGGTCCTACGAGCAGTACTTC

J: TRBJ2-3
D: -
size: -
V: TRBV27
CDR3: CASSSLRLLPPPDTQYF
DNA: TGTGCCAGCAGTTCCCTCCGACTCCTTCCTCCTCCCGATACGCAGTATTTT

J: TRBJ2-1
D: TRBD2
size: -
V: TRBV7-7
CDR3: CASSPTPTSVSYNEQFF
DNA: TGTGCCAGCAGCCCAACACCTACTAGCGTCTCCTACAATGAGCAGTTCTTC

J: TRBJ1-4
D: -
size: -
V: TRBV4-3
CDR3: CASSPYGTTNEKLFF
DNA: TGCGCCAGCAGTCCCTACGGGACAACTAATGAAAAACTGTTTTTT

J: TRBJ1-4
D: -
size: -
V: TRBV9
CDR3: CASSVDSGTSATNEKLFF
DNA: TGTGCCAGCAGCGTAGATAGCGGCACAAGTGCAACTAATGAAAAACTGTTTTTT

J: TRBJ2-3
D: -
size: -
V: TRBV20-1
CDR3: CSAAQGVAQYF
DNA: TGCAGTGCTGCACAGGGAGTTGCGCAGTATTTT

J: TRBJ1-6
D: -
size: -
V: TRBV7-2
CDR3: CASSLVGQTSPLHF
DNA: TGTGCCAGCAGCTTAGTGGGGCAGACCTCACCCCTCCACTTT